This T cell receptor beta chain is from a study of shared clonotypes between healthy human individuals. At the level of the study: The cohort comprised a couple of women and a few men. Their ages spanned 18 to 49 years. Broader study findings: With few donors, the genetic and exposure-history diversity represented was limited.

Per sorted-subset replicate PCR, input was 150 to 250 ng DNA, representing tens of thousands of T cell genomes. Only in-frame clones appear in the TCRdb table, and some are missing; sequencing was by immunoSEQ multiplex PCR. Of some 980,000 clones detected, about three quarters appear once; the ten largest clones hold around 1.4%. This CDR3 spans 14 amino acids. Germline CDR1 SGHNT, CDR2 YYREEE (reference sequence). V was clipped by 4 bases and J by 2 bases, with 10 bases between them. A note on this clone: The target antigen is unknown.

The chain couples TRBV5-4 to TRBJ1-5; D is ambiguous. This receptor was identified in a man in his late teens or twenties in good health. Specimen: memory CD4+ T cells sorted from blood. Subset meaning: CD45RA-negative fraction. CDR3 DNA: TGTGCCAGCAGCCCCGTATGGGGCAATCAGCCCCAGCATTTT. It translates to CASSPVWGNQPQHF.